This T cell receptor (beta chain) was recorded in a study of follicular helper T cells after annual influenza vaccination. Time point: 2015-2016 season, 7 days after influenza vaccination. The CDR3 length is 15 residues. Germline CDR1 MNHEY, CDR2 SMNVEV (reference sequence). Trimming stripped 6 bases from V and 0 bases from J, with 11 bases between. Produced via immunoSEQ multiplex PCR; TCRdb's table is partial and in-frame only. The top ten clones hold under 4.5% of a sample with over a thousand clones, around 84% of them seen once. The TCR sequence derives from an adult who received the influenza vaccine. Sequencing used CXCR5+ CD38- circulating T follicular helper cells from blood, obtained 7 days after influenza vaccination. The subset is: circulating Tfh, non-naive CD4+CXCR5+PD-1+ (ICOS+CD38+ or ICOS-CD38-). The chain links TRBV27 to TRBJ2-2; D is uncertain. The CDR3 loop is CASSRDRSNTGELFF. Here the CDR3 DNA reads TGTGCCAGCAGCCGCGACCGCTCGAACACCGGGGAGCTGTTTTTT.